This T cell receptor beta chain emerged from a study of blood T cell repertoires in COVID-19. Turning to the study itself: Donors in the United States, Italy and Spain gave samples during acute or convalescent COVID-19. The analysed material was cDNA or gDNA that came from T cells, B-cell-depleted T cells, or PBMCs.

Trimming took 4 bases from V and 4 from J, leaving 7 bases between them. There are 12 residues in the CDR3. Germline V lookup: CDR1 MNHEY, CDR2 SVGAGI. Authors' methods: Reference gene primer amplification yielded estimated nucleated cell counts. Profiling relied on immunoSEQ multiplex PCR, and the TCRdb table lists in-frame clones only, not all of them. Clonal size and the V and J genes are those of that table, whereas D and trimming came from the DNA. The table includes around 100,000 clones, approximately 90% detected once. This TCR came from a middle-aged man in a cohort sampled during active COVID-19. Sequencing was done on a sample of peripheral blood. The chain recombines TRBV6-5 with TRBJ1-2; a possible D gene is TRBD1 (6 bases). The CDR3 DNA reads as TGTGCCAGCAGTTCGGACAGCTATGGCTACACCTTC. Translated, it gives CASSSDSYGYTF.